This T cell receptor (beta chain) was documented in a study of T cell responses to AZD1222 COVID-19 vaccine. Study-wide context: Analyses pooled second doses at about 4 or about 12 weeks. Study results and caveats: Only a handful of AZD1222 recipients were seropositive at baseline. Unmutated variant regions are reportedly targeted by nearly half of spike-specific TCRs.

Germline V gene data show CDR1 as LNHDA and CDR2 as SQIVND (reference sequence). The CDR3 totals 15 residues. The J segment lost 0 bases and the V segment lost 10 bases, leaving 9 bases of the junction unmatched. Concerning this clone: Antigen specificity is unknown.

Produced via immunoSEQ multiplex PCR; TCRdb's table is partial and in-frame only. The sample contains under 150,000 clones, more than 85% of which appear only once. Here the sequenced sample was peripheral blood, taken on day 0 of AZD1222 vaccination. This chain uses TRBV19 with TRBJ1-5; 7 bases line up with TRBD1. The sequence derives from an adult in good health. The CDR3 loop is CATRVGQYSNQPQHF. CDR3 sequence (DNA): TGTGCCACCCGCGTGGGACAGTATAGCAATCAGCCCCAGCATTTT.